The text below deals with one T cell receptor (beta chain). The target antigen is unknown. This entry is derived from a study of response to subunit inactivated influenza vaccine. TCRdb re-called the RT-PCR reads with MiXCR, one entry per CDR3 protein. The sample lists a few hundred thousand distinct CDR3 sequences, 21% seen once, with more than 8.5% in the top ten. Findings and caveats of the study: That few new T cells are recruited by each seasonal influenza vaccination was the authors' suggestion.

V was clipped by 5 bases and J by 7 bases; unmatched bases: 9. This CDR3 contains 15 residues. The sequences come from PBMCs from blood, collected approximately 22 months after vaccination. The gene calls are TRBV12-3 or TRBV12-4 and TRBJ2-7; TRBD2 aligns across 12 bases. The receptor comes from a man aged 50-75 years who received an inactivated influenza vaccine. CDR3 nucleotides: TGTGCCAGCAGTATCTCGACTAGCGGGAGTAATGAGCAGTACTTC. It codes for CASSISTSGSNEQYF.